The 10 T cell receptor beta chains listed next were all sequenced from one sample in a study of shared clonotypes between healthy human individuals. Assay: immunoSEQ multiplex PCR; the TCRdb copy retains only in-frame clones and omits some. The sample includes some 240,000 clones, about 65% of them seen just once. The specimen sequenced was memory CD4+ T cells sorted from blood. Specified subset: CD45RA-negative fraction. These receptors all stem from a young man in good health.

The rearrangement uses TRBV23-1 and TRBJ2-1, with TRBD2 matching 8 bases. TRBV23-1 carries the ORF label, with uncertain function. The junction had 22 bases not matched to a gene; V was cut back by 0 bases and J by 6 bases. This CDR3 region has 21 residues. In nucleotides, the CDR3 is TGCGCCAGCAGTCAATCGTTTCCGGGGGGCGTCCGGGCGGGAGGAGGCAATGAGCAGTTCTTC. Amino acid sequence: CASSQSFPGGVRAGGGNEQFF.

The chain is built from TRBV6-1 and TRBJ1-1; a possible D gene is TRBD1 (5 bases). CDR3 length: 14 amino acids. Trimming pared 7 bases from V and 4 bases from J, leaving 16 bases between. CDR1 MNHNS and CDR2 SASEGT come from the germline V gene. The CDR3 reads CASTPVVQGTEAFF. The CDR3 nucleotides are TGTGCCAGCACCCCAGTAGTCCAGGGCACTGAAGCTTTCTTT.

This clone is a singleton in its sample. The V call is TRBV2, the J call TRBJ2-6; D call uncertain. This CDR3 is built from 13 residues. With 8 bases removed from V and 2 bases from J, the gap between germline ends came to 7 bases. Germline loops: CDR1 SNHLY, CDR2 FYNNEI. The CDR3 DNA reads TGTGCCAGCCAGCGAGCTGGGGCCAACGTCCTGACTTTC. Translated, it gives CASQRAGANVLTF.

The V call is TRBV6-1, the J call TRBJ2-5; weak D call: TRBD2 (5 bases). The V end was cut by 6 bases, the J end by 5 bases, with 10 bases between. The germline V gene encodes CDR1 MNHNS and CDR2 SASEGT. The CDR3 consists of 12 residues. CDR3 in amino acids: CASSPRRETQYF. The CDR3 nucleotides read TGTGCCAGCAGCCCAAGGAGGGAGACCCAGTACTTC.

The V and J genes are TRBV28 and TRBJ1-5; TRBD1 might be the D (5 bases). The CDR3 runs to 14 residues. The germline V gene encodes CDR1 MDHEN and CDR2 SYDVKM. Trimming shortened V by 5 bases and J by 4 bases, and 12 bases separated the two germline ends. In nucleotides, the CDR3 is TGTGCCAGCAGTACCTCGGGACCGAATCAGCCCCAGCATTTT. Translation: CASSTSGPNQPQHF.

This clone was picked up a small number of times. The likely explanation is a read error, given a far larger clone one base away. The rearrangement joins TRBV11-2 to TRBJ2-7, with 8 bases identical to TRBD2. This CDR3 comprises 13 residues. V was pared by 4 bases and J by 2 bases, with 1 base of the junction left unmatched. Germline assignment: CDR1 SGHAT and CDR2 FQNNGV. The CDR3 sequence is CASSSGLAYEQYF. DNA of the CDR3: TGTGCCAGCAGCTCGGGACTAGCCTACGAGCAGTACTTC. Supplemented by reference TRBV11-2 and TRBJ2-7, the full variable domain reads EAGVAQSPRYKIIEKRQSVAFWCNPISGHATLYWYQQILGQGPKLLIQFQNNGVVDDSQLPKDRFSAERLKGVDSTLKIQPAKLEDSAVYLCASSSGLAYEQYFGPGTRLTVT.

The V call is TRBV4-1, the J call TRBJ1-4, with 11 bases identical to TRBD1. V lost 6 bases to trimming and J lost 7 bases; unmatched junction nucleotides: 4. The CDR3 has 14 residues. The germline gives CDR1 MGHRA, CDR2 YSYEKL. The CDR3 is CASSPGQGGEKLFF. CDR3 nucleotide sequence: TGCGCCAGCAGTCCGGGACAGGGGGGTGAAAAACTGTTTTTT.

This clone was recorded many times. CDR3 amino acids: CASKGQIGNTIYF. As DNA, the CDR3 is TGTGCCAGCAAGGGACAGATAGGAAACACCATATATTTT. The chain couples TRBV2 to TRBJ1-3; 7 bases fit TRBD1. Germline CDR1 reads SNHLY; CDR2 reads FYNNEI. V was clipped by 7 bases and J by 4 bases; unmatched bases: 4. This CDR3 spans 13 amino acids. The variable domain in full, with the rest retrieved from reference TRBV2 and TRBJ1-3, is EPEVTQTPSHQVTQMGQEVILRCVPISNHLYFYWYRQILGQKVEFLVSFYNNEISEKSEIFDDQFSVERPDGSNFTLKIRSTKLEDSAMYFCASKGQIGNTIYFGEGSWLTVV.

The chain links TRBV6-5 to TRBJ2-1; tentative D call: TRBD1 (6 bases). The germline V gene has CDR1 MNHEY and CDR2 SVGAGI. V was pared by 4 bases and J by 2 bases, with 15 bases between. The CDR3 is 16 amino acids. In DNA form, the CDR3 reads TGTGCCAGCAGTTTCCGCCGACAGGCGGCCTACAATGAGCAGTTCTTC. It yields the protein CASSFRRQAAYNEQFF.

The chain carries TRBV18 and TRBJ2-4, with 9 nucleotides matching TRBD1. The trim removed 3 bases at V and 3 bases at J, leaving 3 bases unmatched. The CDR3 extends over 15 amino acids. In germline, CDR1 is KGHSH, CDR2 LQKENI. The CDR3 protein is CASSPRDRVKNIQYF. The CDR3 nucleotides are TGTGCCAGCTCACCCCGGGACAGGGTCAAAAACATTCAGTACTTC.